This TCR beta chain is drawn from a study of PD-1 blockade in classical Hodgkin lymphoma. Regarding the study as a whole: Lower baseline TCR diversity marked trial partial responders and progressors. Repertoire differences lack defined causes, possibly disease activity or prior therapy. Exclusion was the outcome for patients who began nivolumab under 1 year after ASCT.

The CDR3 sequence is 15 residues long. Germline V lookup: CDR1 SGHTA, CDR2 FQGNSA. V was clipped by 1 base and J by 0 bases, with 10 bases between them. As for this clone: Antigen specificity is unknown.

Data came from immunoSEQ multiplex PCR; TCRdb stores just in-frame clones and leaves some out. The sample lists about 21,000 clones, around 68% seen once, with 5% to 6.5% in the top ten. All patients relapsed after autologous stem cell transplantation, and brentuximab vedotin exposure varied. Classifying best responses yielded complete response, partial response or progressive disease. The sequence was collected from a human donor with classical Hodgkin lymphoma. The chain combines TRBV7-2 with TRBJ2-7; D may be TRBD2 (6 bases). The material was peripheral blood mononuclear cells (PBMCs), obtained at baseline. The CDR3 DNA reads TGTGCCAGCAGCTTAGGACGGGGGAACTCCTACGAGCAGTACTTC. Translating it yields CASSLGRGNSYEQYF.